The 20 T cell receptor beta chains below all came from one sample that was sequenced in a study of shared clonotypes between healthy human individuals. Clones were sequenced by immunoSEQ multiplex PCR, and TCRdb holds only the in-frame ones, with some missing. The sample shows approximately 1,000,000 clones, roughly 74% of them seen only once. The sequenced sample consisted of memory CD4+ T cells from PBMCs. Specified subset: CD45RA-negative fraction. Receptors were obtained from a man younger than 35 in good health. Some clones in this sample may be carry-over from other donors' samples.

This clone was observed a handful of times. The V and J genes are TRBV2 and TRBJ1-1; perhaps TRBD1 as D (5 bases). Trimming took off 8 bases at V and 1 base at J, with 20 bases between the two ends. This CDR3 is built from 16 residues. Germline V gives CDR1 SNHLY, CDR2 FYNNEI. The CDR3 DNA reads TGTGCCAGCCTCTCCCAGTCGGGACGGTGGAACACTGAAGCTTTCTTT. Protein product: CASLSQSGRWNTEAFF.

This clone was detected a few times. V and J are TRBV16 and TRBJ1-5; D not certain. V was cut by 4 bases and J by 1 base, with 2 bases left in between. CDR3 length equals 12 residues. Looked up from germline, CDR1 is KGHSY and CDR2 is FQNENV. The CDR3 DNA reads TGTGCCAGCAGCCTCAGCAATCAGCCCCAGCATTTT. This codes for CASSLSNQPQHF.

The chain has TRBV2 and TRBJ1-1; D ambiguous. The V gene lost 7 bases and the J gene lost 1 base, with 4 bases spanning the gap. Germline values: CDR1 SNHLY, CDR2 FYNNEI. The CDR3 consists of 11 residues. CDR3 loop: CASIKNTEAFF. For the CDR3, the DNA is TGTGCCAGCATTAAGAACACTGAAGCTTTCTTT.

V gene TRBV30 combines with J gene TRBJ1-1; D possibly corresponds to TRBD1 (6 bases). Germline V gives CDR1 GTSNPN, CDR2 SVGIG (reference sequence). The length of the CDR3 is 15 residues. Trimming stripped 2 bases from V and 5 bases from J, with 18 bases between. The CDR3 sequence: CAWSPKSTGRTEAFF. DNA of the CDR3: TGTGCCTGGAGTCCGAAGTCGACAGGTCGGACTGAAGCTTTCTTT.

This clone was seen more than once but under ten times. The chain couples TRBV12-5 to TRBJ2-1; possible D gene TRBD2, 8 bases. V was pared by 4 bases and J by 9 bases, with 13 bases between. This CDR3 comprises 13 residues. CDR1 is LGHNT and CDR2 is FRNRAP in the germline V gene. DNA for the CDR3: TGTGCTAGTGGTTCGGGAGGGGGCAGTGAGCAGTTCTTC. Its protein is CASGSGGGSEQFF.

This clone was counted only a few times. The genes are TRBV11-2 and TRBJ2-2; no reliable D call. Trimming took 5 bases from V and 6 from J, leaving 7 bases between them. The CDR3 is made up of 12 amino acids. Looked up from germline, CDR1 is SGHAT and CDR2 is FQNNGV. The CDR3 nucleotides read TGTGCCAGCAGCCCCTGGGCCGGGGAGCTGTTTTTT. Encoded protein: CASSPWAGELFF. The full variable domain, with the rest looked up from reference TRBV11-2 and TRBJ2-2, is EAGVAQSPRYKIIEKRQSVAFWCNPISGHATLYWYQQILGQGPKLLIQFQNNGVVDDSQLPKDRFSAERLKGVDSTLKIQPAKLEDSAVYLCASSPWAGELFFGEGSRLTVL.

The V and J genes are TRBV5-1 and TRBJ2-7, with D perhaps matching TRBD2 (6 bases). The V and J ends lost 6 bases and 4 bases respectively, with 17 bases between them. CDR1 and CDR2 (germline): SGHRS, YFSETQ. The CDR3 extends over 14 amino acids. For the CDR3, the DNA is TGCGCCAGCACCTCCCCCGGGACTCTGTACGAGCAGTACTTC. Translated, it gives CASTSPGTLYEQYF.

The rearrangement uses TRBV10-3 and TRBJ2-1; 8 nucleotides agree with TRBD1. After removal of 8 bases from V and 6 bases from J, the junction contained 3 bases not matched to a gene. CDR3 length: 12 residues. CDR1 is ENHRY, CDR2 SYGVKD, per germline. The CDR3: CAIGQGGNEQFF. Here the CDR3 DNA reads TGTGCCATCGGACAGGGCGGCAATGAGCAGTTCTTC.

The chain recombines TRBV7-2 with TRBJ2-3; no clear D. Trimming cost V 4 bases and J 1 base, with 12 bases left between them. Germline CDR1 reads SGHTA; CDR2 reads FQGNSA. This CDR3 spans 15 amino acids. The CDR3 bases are TGTGCCAGCAGCTCCCCCCGTGGCCGCACAGATACGCAGTATTTT. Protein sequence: CASSSPRGRTDTQYF.

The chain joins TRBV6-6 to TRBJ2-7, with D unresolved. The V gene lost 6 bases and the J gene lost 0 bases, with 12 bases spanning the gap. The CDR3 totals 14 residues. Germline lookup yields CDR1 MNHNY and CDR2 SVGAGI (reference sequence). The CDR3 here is CASRNLARSYEQYF. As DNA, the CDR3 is TGTGCCAGCAGGAACTTAGCCCGCTCCTACGAGCAGTACTTC.

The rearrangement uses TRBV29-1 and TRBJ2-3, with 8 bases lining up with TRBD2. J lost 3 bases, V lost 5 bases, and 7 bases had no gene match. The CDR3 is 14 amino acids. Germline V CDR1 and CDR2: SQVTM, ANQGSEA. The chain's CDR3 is CSVSLAGGTDTQYF. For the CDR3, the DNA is TGCAGCGTTTCGCTGGCGGGAGGTACAGATACGCAGTATTTT.

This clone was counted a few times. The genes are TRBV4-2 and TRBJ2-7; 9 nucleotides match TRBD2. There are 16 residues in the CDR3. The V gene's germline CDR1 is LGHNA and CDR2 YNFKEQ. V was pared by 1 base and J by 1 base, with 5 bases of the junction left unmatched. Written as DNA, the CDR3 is TGTGCCAGCAGCCAAGCGTTAGCGGGAGTTTCCTACGAGCAGTACTTC. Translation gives CASSQALAGVSYEQYF.

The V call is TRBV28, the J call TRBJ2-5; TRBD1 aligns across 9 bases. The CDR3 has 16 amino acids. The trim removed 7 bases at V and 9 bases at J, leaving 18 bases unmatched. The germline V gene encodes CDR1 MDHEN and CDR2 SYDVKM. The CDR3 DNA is TGTGCCAGCACCCAGGGGGGACAGGGCCCGTCTGAGGCCCAGTACTTC. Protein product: CASTQGGQGPSEAQYF.

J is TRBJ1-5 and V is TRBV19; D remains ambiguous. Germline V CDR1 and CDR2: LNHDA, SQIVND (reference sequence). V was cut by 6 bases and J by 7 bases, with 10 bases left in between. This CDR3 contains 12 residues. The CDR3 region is CASSFPGQPQHF. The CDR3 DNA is TGTGCCAGTAGCTTCCCCGGACAGCCCCAGCATTTT.

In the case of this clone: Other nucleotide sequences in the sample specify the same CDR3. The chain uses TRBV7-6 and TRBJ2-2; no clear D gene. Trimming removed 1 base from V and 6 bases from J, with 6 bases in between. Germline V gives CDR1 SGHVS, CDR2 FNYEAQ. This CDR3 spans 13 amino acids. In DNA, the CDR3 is TGTGCCAGCAGCTTAGTGGGTTCCGGGGAGCTGTTTTTT. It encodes CASSLVGSGELFF. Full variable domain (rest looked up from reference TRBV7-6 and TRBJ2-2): GAGVSQSPRYKVTKRGQDVALRCDPISGHVSLYWYRQALGQGPEFLTYFNYEAQQDKSGLPNDRFSAERPEGSISTLTIQRTEQRDSAMYRCASSLVGSGELFFGEGSRLTVL.

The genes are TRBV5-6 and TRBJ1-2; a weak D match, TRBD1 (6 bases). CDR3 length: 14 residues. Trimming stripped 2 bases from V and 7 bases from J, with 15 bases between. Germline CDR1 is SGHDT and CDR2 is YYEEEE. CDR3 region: CASSLGQQQGGYTF. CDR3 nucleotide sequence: TGTGCCAGCAGCTTAGGACAACAACAGGGTGGCTACACCTTC.

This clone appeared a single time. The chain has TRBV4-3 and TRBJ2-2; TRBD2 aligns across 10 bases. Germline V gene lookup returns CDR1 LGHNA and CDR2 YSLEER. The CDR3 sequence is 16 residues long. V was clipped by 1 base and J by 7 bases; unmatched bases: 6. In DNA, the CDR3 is TGCGCCAGCAGCCAAGTTGTCCTAGCGGGAGTCGGGGAGCTGTTTTTT. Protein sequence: CASSQVVLAGVGELFF.

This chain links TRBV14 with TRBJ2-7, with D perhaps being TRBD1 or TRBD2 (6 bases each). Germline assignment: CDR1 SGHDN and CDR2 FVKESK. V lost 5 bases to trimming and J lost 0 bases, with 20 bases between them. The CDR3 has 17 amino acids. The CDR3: CASSGGRSGGLSYEQYF. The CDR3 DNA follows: TGTGCCAGCAGCGGGGGCCGATCCGGGGGCCTCTCCTACGAGCAGTACTTC.

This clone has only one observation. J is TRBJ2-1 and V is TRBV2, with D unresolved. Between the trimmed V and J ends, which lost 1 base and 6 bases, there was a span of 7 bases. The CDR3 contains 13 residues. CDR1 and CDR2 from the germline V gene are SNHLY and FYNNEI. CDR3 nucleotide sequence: TGTGCCAGCAGTGAAGACAGTATCAATGAGCAGTTCTTC. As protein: CASSEDSINEQFF.

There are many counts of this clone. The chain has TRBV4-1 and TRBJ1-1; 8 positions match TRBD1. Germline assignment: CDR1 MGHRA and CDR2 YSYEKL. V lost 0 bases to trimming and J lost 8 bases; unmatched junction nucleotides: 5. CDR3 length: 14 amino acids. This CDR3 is CASSQDSRTGEAFF. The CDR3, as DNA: TGCGCCAGCAGCCAAGATTCCAGGACAGGGGAAGCTTTCTTT.